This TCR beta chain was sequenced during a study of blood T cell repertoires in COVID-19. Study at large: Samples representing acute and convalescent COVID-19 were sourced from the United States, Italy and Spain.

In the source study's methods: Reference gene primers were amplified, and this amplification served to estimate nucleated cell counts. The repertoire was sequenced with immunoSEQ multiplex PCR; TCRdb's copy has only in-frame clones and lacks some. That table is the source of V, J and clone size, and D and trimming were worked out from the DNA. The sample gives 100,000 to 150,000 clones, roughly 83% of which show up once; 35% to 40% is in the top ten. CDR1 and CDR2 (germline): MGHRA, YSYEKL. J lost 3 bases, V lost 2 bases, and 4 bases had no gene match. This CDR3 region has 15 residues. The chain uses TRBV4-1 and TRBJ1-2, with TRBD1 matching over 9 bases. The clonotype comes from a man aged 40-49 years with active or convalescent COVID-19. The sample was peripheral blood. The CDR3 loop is CASSQRQGDYYGYTF. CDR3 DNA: TGCGCCAGCAGCCAAAGACAGGGGGACTACTATGGCTACACCTTC.